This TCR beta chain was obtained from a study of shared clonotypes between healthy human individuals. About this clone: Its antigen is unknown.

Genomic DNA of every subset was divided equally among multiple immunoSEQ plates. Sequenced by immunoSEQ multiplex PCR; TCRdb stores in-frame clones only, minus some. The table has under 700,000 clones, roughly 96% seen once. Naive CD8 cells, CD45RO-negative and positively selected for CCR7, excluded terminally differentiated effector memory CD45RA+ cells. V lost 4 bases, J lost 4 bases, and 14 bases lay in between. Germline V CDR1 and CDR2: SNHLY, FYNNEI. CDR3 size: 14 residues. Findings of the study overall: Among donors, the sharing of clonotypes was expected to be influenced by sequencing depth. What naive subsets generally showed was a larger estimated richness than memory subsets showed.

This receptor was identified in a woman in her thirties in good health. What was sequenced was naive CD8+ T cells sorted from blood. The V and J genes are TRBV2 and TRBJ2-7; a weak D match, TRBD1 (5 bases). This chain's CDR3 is CASSADRTNYEQYF. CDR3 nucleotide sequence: TGTGCCAGCAGTGCTGACAGAACAAATTACGAGCAGTACTTC.